This T cell receptor (beta chain) originates from a study of neoadjuvant anti-PD-1 for oral cavity cancer. Sequenced by immunoSEQ multiplex PCR; TCRdb stores in-frame clones only, minus some. Of tens of thousands of clones listed, around four fifths are singletons. Trimming took off 5 bases at V and 10 bases at J, with 14 bases between the two ends. CDR1 and CDR2 from the germline V gene are MNHNS and SASEGT. The CDR3 sequence is 12 residues long. This sample comprised PBMCs, obtained before nivolumab (anti-PD-1) treatment. This TCR derives from a person aged 35-79 years with oral cavity squamous cell carcinoma. V gene TRBV6-1 combines with J gene TRBJ1-1; a weak D match, TRBD1 (6 bases). The CDR3, as DNA: TGTGCCAGCAGTCGAGGGGGAGGGGTAGCTTTCTTT. This gives the protein CASSRGGGVAFF.